The rows below give T cell receptor beta chains drawn from one sample of a study of T cell changes during pregnancy in multiple sclerosis. The table came from immunoSEQ multiplex PCR; TCRdb's copy has only in-frame clones and leaves some out. The table has 20,000 to 30,000 clones, roughly 90% seen once. Sequencing was performed on CD8+ T cells from peripheral blood mononuclear cells, taken in the third trimester of pregnancy. The source of these receptors is a female donor in good health, enrolled as a control in a pregnancy study. The CDR3 runs from the conserved cysteine through the conserved F or W. A D gene is named only where the DNA matches it firmly. Clone sizes are given selectively: once, few, many, or a class where the clone is expanded.

length: 14; V: TRBV28; J: TRBJ2-1; size: .; D: .; CDR3: CASSLPSRPNEQFF; DNA: TGTGCCAGCAGTCTCCCATCTAGACCCAATGAGCAGTTCTTC
length: 15; V: TRBV4-1; J: TRBJ2-7; size: .; D: .; CDR3: CASSPAFVGVREQYF; DNA: TGCGCCAGCAGCCCGGCCTTTGTAGGGGTGAGGGAGCAGTACTTC
length: 12; V: TRBV5-1; J: TRBJ1-2; size: .; D: .; CDR3: CASSLGQRGYTF; DNA: TGCGCCAGCAGCTTGGGACAGAGAGGCTACACCTTC
length: 13; V: TRBV19; J: TRBJ1-6; size: .; D: TRBD1; CDR3: CASRDRFGSPLHF; DNA: TGTGCCAGTAGGGACAGGTTTGGTTCACCCCTCCACTTT
length: 16; V: TRBV7-9; J: TRBJ2-1; size: .; D: TRBD2; CDR3: CASSPAEREGINEQFF; DNA: TGTGCCAGCAGCCCGGCGGAGCGGGAGGGGATCAATGAGCAGTTCTTC
length: 14; V: TRBV27; J: TRBJ2-7; size: .; D: .; CDR3: CASSSRTGIGEQYF; DNA: TGTGCCAGCAGTTCCCGGACTGGGATCGGCGAGCAGTACTTC
length: 12; V: TRBV7-2; J: TRBJ2-7; size: .; D: .; CDR3: CGSALAPGEQYF; DNA: TGTGGCTCGGCGCTAGCTCCCGGGGAGCAGTACTTC
length: 16; V: TRBV6-1; J: TRBJ2-2; size: .; D: TRBD2; CDR3: CASSDGLAVVTGELFF; DNA: TGTGCCAGCAGTGATGGACTAGCGGTCGTTACGGGGGAGCTGTTTTTT
length: 15; V: TRBV5-6; J: TRBJ1-1; size: once; D: .; CDR3: CASSLGGRGNTEAFF; DNA: TGTGCCAGCAGCTTGGGGGGTAGGGGAAACACTGAAGCTTTCTTT
length: 18; V: TRBV19; J: TRBJ2-2; size: medium-sized; D: TRBD2; CDR3: CASLPSREGQWHTGELFF; DNA: TGTGCCAGCCTTCCGTCCCGGGAGGGCCAGTGGCACACCGGGGAGCTGTTTTTT
length: 12; V: TRBV25-1; J: TRBJ1-3; size: once; D: .; CDR3: CASGWGGNTIYF; DNA: TGTGCCAGCGGTTGGGGCGGAAACACCATATATTTT
length: 15; V: TRBV6-1; J: TRBJ2-3; size: .; D: .; CDR3: CASSDRGEPTDTQYF; DNA: TGTGCCAGCAGTGATAGGGGTGAGCCGACAGATACGCAGTATTTT
length: 15; V: TRBV6-1; J: TRBJ2-7; size: .; D: TRBD2; CDR3: CASSEGPGGLNEQYF; DNA: TGTGCCAGCAGTGAAGGCCCGGGAGGGTTGAACGAGCAGTACTTC
length: 14; V: TRBV4-1; J: TRBJ2-7; size: .; D: .; CDR3: CASSQVNNIYEQYF; DNA: TGCGCCAGCAGCCAAGTGAACAATATCTACGAGCAGTACTTC
length: 16; V: TRBV4-1; J: TRBJ2-1; size: .; D: TRBD2; CDR3: CASSQVSSGRLYEQFF; DNA: TGCGCCAGCAGCCAAGTTTCTAGCGGGAGATTATATGAGCAGTTCTTC
length: 13; V: TRBV27; J: TRBJ2-1; size: .; D: .; CDR3: CASSLPGFNEQFF; DNA: TGTGCCAGCAGTCTTCCCGGGTTCAATGAGCAGTTCTTC
length: 16; V: TRBV9; J: TRBJ2-3; size: .; D: TRBD2; CDR3: CASSLRLAGESDTQYF; DNA: TGTGCCAGCAGCCTCCGACTAGCGGGGGAGTCAGATACGCAGTATTTT
length: 15; V: TRBV2; J: TRBJ2-1; size: .; D: TRBD2; CDR3: CASSATSGSWGEQFF; DNA: TGTGCCAGCAGTGCGACTAGCGGGAGCTGGGGTGAGCAGTTCTTC
length: 14; V: TRBV16; J: TRBJ2-1; size: once; D: TRBD2; CDR3: CASSQIAGGDEQFF; DNA: TGTGCCAGCAGCCAAATCGCTGGGGGGGATGAGCAGTTCTTC
length: 14; V: TRBV2; J: TRBJ2-7; size: once; D: .; CDR3: CASSRPVGSYEQYF; DNA: TGTGCCAGCAGTCGCCCGGTCGGGTCCTACGAGCAGTACTTC
length: 14; V: TRBV2; J: TRBJ2-2; size: .; D: .; CDR3: CASSGGANTGELFF; DNA: TGTGCCAGCAGTGGGGGGGCGAACACCGGGGAGCTGTTTTTT
length: 16; V: TRBV27; J: TRBJ2-1; size: .; D: .; CDR3: CASSSLLAPIYNEQFF; DNA: TGTGCCAGCAGTTCCTTACTAGCTCCTATATACAATGAGCAGTTCTTC
length: 16; V: TRBV6-4; J: TRBJ2-3; size: .; D: TRBD2; CDR3: CASSSETGGGPDTQYF; DNA: TGTGCCAGCTCATCAGAAACGGGGGGTGGGCCAGATACGCAGTATTTT
length: 11; V: TRBV2; J: TRBJ2-7; size: few; D: TRBD1; CDR3: CASSDNRQGVF; DNA: TGTGCCAGCAGTGACAATCGACAGGGTGTCTTC
length: 14; V: TRBV29-1; J: TRBJ2-3; size: .; D: .; CDR3: CSVKRGGRTDTQYF; DNA: TGCAGCGTTAAAAGGGGGGGCCGTACAGATACGCAGTATTTT
length: 16; V: TRBV7-8; J: TRBJ2-7; size: .; D: TRBD2; CDR3: CASSLALAGEAYEQYF; DNA: TGTGCCAGCAGCTTAGCGCTAGCGGGGGAGGCATACGAGCAGTACTTC
length: 15; V: TRBV2; J: TRBJ1-1; size: .; D: .; CDR3: CASPPQGGMNTEAFF; DNA: TGTGCCAGCCCACCCCAGGGCGGTATGAACACTGAAGCTTTCTTT
length: 15; V: TRBV27; J: TRBJ2-3; size: .; D: TRBD1; CDR3: CASSLYRGSTDTQYF; DNA: TGTGCCAGCAGTCTGTACAGGGGTAGCACAGATACGCAGTATTTT
length: 12; V: TRBV28; J: TRBJ2-7; size: .; D: .; CDR3: CASSFEVAEQYF; DNA: TGTGCCAGCAGTTTTGAGGTCGCCGAGCAGTACTTC
length: 18; V: TRBV19; J: TRBJ2-1; size: .; D: TRBD1; CDR3: CASSIDQGRGQTYNEQFF; DNA: TGTGCCAGTAGTATAGATCAGGGCAGGGGGCAAACGTACAATGAGCAGTTCTTC
length: 14; V: TRBV28; J: TRBJ1-6; size: few; D: TRBD1; CDR3: CASRYGTVNSPLHF; DNA: TGTGCCAGCAGATATGGGACAGTTAATTCACCCCTCCACTTT
length: 17; V: TRBV27; J: TRBJ1-1; size: .; D: .; CDR3: CASSSARGQSVDTEAFF; DNA: TGTGCCAGCAGCTCCGCACGAGGACAGTCGGTGGACACTGAAGCTTTCTTT
length: 13; V: TRBV28; J: TRBJ2-7; size: .; D: .; CDR3: CASSPRGSYEQYF; DNA: TGTGCCAGCAGCCCGCGGGGCTCCTACGAGCAGTACTTC
length: 16; V: TRBV27; J: TRBJ2-2; size: .; D: .; CDR3: CASGWDTSLNTGELFF; DNA: TGTGCCAGCGGATGGGACACCTCTCTTAACACCGGGGAGCTGTTTTTT
length: 17; V: TRBV14; J: TRBJ1-1; size: .; D: .; CDR3: CASSQEGHPRLSGDAFF; DNA: TGTGCCAGCAGCCAAGAGGGACATCCGAGACTGTCCGGTGACGCTTTCTTT
length: 15; V: TRBV19; J: TRBJ1-5; size: .; D: .; CDR3: CASIGEGGPNQPQHF; DNA: TGTGCCAGTATTGGGGAGGGGGGTCCCAATCAGCCCCAGCATTTT
length: 14; V: TRBV28; J: TRBJ1-2; size: few; D: TRBD1; CDR3: CASSLGTGGNGYTF; DNA: TGTGCCAGCAGTTTAGGGACAGGGGGTAACGGCTACACCTTC
length: 16; V: TRBV27; J: TRBJ2-6; size: .; D: TRBD1; CDR3: CASSLTTGGWANVLTF; DNA: TGTGCCAGCAGTTTGACCACAGGGGGCTGGGCCAACGTCCTGACTTTC
length: 16; V: TRBV13; J: TRBJ2-1; size: .; D: .; CDR3: CASSVNSGPTYNEQFF; DNA: TGTGCCAGCAGCGTAAATAGCGGACCAACCTACAATGAGCAGTTCTTC
length: 15; V: TRBV7-3; J: TRBJ1-2; size: .; D: TRBD1; CDR3: CASSLSGTGMYGYTF; DNA: TGTGCCAGCAGCTTAAGCGGGACAGGGATGTATGGCTACACCTTC